The entry below describes one T cell receptor beta chain. The antigen is not known. This sample includes further DNA sequences coding for the same CDR3. The sample belongs to a study of shared clonotypes between healthy human individuals. Across the study: Each donor's CD4 naive and CD4 memory cells filled three plates apiece, CD8 naive two, and CD8 memory one.

Whole-study results and caveats: Some naive CD4 clonotypes, around 4.9%, turned up in common across several donors.

The CDR3 covers 14 residues. Germline CDR1 SGHRS, CDR2 YFSETQ. V was pared by 0 bases and J by 6 bases, with 10 bases between. Each cell subset's genomic DNA was divided evenly among several immunoSEQ plates. TCRdb's table, derived via immunoSEQ multiplex PCR, lists solely in-frame clones and lacks some. The data show roughly 590,000 clones, about 95% seen once. CD45RO-negative, CCR7-positively selected cells formed the naive CD8 fraction, excluding terminally differentiated effector memory CD45RA+ cells. The sample taken for sequencing was naive CD8+ T cells sorted from blood. The rearrangement uses TRBV5-1 and TRBJ1-5; maybe TRBD1 (6 bases). This clonotype was sampled from a woman under 40 in good health. The DNA for the CDR3 is TGCGCCAGCAGCTTGGAGGGGGGGATTCAGCCCCAGCATTTT. Protein: CASSLEGGIQPQHF.